These 12 T cell receptor beta chains share one sample of origin, sequenced in a study of OX40 agonist ivuxolimab in advanced cancers. Sequenced by immunoSEQ multiplex PCR; TCRdb stores in-frame clones only, minus some. The sample records about 47,000 clones, 84% being singletons. The material was CD4+ or CD8+ T cells sorted from blood, obtained in a trial of the OX40 agonist ivuxolimab. The source of these receptors is an adult with an advanced solid tumor such as melanoma, head and neck, liver or kidney cancer.

V and J are TRBV30 and TRBJ2-3; TRBD2 matches at 8 bases. The CDR3 contains 14 residues. Germline V lookup: CDR1 GTSNPN, CDR2 SVGIG (reference sequence). With 4 bases clipped from V and 0 bases from J, the junction kept 3 bases outside the gene matches. The CDR3 spells CAWTLAGSTDTQYF. The CDR3, as DNA: TGTGCCTGGACCTTAGCGGGGAGCACAGATACGCAGTATTTT.

The chain joins TRBV27 to TRBJ2-5; the D is unclear. Germline-derived CDR1 and CDR2 are MNHEY and SMNVEV (reference sequence). This CDR3 contains 15 residues. Trimming cost V 4 bases and J 4 bases, with 16 bases left between them. CDR3 protein: CASSSVEKLIETQYF. CDR3 bases: TGTGCCAGCAGTTCCGTGGAGAAATTGATAGAGACCCAGTACTTC.

The chain is built from TRBV29-1 and TRBJ2-7; tentatively, D is TRBD1 (5 bases). CDR1 SQVTM and CDR2 ANQGSEA come from the germline V gene. The CDR3 consists of 12 residues. Trimming removed 4 bases at V and 3 bases at J, with 10 bases between. The CDR3 here is CSVVTVNYEQYF. The DNA of the CDR3 is TGCAGCGTTGTGACAGTAAACTACGAGCAGTACTTC.

This sequence joins TRBV5-4 and TRBJ2-7; a possible D gene is TRBD2 (6 bases). The germline V and J ends were trimmed by 1 base and 7 bases, with 15 bases remaining between them. Per the germline V gene, CDR1 is SGHNT and CDR2 is YYREEE (reference sequence). This CDR3 has 14 amino acids. CDR3 sequence reads: CASSLSLGGKEQYF. The CDR3 DNA is TGTGCCAGCAGCTTGAGTTTGGGGGGAAAGGAGCAGTACTTC.

This chain connects TRBV7-7 to TRBJ2-5; D remains unclear. The germline CDR1 and CDR2 sequences are SSHAT and FNYEAQ (reference sequence). V dropped 5 bases and J dropped 5 bases, with 15 bases sitting between them. The CDR3 loop spans 14 amino acids. This CDR3 reads CASSLTVGHETQYF. The DNA for the CDR3 is TGTGCCAGCAGCCTGACTGTAGGCCATGAGACCCAGTACTTC.

The chain is built from TRBV2 and TRBJ1-5; 10 bases map to TRBD1. The germline V gene has CDR1 SNHLY and CDR2 FYNNEI. J gave up 4 bases and V 5 bases, and 8 bases lay outside the gene matches. The CDR3 is 16 amino acids. In DNA form, the CDR3 reads TGTGCCAGCAGTCTCCGACAGGGGGCGAAAAATCAGCCCCAGCATTTT. Protein sequence: CASSLRQGAKNQPQHF.

The chain couples TRBV27 to TRBJ1-2; weak D call: TRBD1 (5 bases). The CDR3 totals 15 residues. V was trimmed by 2 bases and J by 4 bases, leaving 14 bases between them. Germline values: CDR1 MNHEY, CDR2 SMNVEV (reference sequence). In DNA form, the CDR3 reads TGTGCCAGCAGTTTACATTGGGGGAGTAGCTATGGCTACACCTTC. Amino acid sequence: CASSLHWGSSYGYTF.

As for this clone: Other nucleotide sequences in the sample specify the same CDR3. This chain links TRBV5-4 with TRBJ2-2; no firm D call. The CDR3 totals 13 residues. V gave up 4 bases and J gave up 3 bases, with 7 bases separating them. The germline CDR1 and CDR2 sequences are SGHNT and YYREEE (reference sequence). CDR3 protein: CASSRRDTGELFF. The DNA of the CDR3 is TGTGCCAGCAGCCGCCGGGACACCGGGGAGCTGTTTTTT.

The chain employs TRBV25-1 and TRBJ1-5; D might be TRBD1 (5 bases). Between the trimmed V and J ends, which lost 1 base and 0 bases, there was a span of 13 bases. This CDR3 is built from 17 residues. Germline V gene data show CDR1 as MGHDK and CDR2 as SYGVNS. The CDR3 is CASSESGQGGSNQPQHF. The CDR3 DNA reads as TGTGCCAGCAGTGAATCAGGGCAGGGTGGTAGCAATCAGCCCCAGCATTTT.

The chain joins TRBV7-6 to TRBJ2-2, with 9 positions matching TRBD1. Germline values: CDR1 SGHVS, CDR2 FNYEAQ. The J segment lost 7 bases and the V segment lost 5 bases, leaving 14 bases of the junction unmatched. The CDR3 has 17 residues. CDR3 in DNA: TGTGCCAGCAGCCCACTACTGAGGGACAGGGCTAGCGGGGAGCTGTTTTTT. The encoded protein is CASSPLLRDRASGELFF.

The rearrangement joins TRBV7-8 to TRBJ1-1, with no clear D. Trimming took 1 base from V and 0 from J, leaving 6 bases between them. Germline CDR1 and CDR2: SGHVS and FQNEAQ. CDR3 size: 14 residues. The CDR3 DNA reads as TGTGCCAGCAGCTTAGAACGGGTGAACACTGAAGCTTTCTTT. It is translated as CASSLERVNTEAFF.

This clone was seen a few times. The V call is TRBV5-6, the J call TRBJ2-7; unclear D gene. Trimming removed 4 bases at V and 3 bases at J, with 14 bases between. CDR3 length: 14 residues. Germline loops: CDR1 SGHDT, CDR2 YYEEEE. DNA for the CDR3: TGTGCCAGCAGCCCCCCCGGCGTAGTCTACGAGCAGTACTTC. This gives the protein CASSPPGVVYEQYF.